Following are 24 T cell receptor beta chains from one sample sequenced in a study of shared clonotypes between healthy human individuals. Clones were read by immunoSEQ multiplex PCR, and TCRdb kept only the in-frame ones, dropping some. The sample shows under 550,000 clones, 90% to 97% of them seen only once. Sequencing was carried out using naive CD4+ T cells sorted from blood. The subset was: CD45RA+ positively selected. The receptors here all came from a woman aged 25 to 39 in good health.

This chain links TRBV5-1 with TRBJ1-3; D is possibly TRBD1 (6 bases). From germline, CDR1 is SGHRS and CDR2 YFSETQ. This CDR3 comprises 16 residues. The ends were cut back, 4 bases at V and 0 bases at J, with 14 bases in the middle. In nucleotides, the CDR3 is TGCGCCAGCAGCCTAGAGCAGGGGCTCTCTGGAAACACCATATATTTT. This sequence encodes CASSLEQGLSGNTIYF. Drawing the rest from reference TRBV5-1 and TRBJ1-3, the complete variable domain is KAGVTQTPRYLIKTRGQQVTLSCSPISGHRSVSWYQQTPGQGLQFLFEYFSETQRNKGNFPGRFSGRQFSNSRSEMNVSTLELGDSALYLCASSLEQGLSGNTIYFGEGSWLTVV.

The rearrangement uses TRBV5-1 and TRBJ1-1; D remains unclear. The V end was cut by 4 bases, the J end by 3 bases, with 10 bases between. CDR1 is SGHRS, CDR2 YFSETQ, per germline. This CDR3 is 13 amino acids long. The CDR3 bases are TGCGCCAGCAGCCTCGGCGATGACACTGAAGCTTTCTTT. It specifies CASSLGDDTEAFF.

The chain carries TRBV7-9 and TRBJ2-5, with 11 positions matching TRBD2. The germline V gene has CDR1 SEHNR and CDR2 FQNEAQ (reference sequence). This CDR3 region has 18 residues. After removal of 5 bases from V and 3 bases from J, the junction contained 14 bases not matched to a gene. CDR3 sequence (DNA): TGTGCCAGCAGCCGAGCCGGGACTAGCGGACCCATTAAAGAGACCCAGTACTTC. It yields the protein CASSRAGTSGPIKETQYF.

The chain combines TRBV10-3 with TRBJ1-6; 7 bases are shared with TRBD1. The CDR3 totals 14 residues. The germline CDR1 and CDR2 sequences are ENHRY and SYGVKD. Trimming took 4 bases from V and 8 from J; bases not matched to a gene: 5. Here the CDR3 reads CAISGQGQDSPLHF. The DNA for the CDR3 is TGTGCCATCAGTGGACAGGGCCAGGATTCACCCCTCCACTTT.

The chain links TRBV6-1 to TRBJ2-7, with 9 bases that match TRBD2. The CDR3 consists of 13 residues. Germline trimming cut 8 bases from V and 4 bases from J; bases unmatched to any gene: 6. Germline V gene data show CDR1 as MNHNS and CDR2 as SASEGT. The CDR3 DNA sequence: TGTGCCAGCCAGCGGGAGGAAGGGTACGAGCAGTACTTC. Amino acid sequence: CASQREEGYEQYF.

This chain connects TRBV14 to TRBJ1-2; tentatively, D is TRBD1 (5 bases). Per germline, CDR1 SGHDN and CDR2 FVKESK. Trimming left V 3 bases short and J 4 bases short, with 12 bases between. This CDR3 has 14 residues. The CDR3 DNA reads as TGTGCCAGCAGCCACGGAGGGGTCGGCTATGGCTACACCTTC. As protein: CASSHGGVGYGYTF.

The chain joins TRBV28 to TRBJ2-1, with TRBD1 as a possible D gene (6 bases). The CDR3 loop spans 12 amino acids. Per germline, CDR1 MDHEN and CDR2 SYDVKM. The V and J ends lost 4 bases and 13 bases respectively, with 14 bases between them. CDR3: CASSSTGFLQFF. CDR3 DNA sequence: TGTGCCAGCAGTTCCACAGGGTTTCTTCAGTTCTTC.

This clone came up once. V gene TRBV27 combines with J gene TRBJ2-7, with a weak D call TRBD2 (6 bases). The V gene lost 3 bases and the J gene lost 0 bases, with 15 bases spanning the gap. This CDR3 has 16 amino acids. The V gene's germline CDR1 is MNHEY and CDR2 SMNVEV (reference sequence). The CDR3 loop is CASSLTRDSFSYEQYF. CDR3 coding DNA: TGTGCCAGCAGTTTGACTCGGGACTCCTTCTCCTACGAGCAGTACTTC.

The chain recombines TRBV27 with TRBJ2-7; 8 nucleotides line up with TRBD1. This CDR3 spans 13 amino acids. Looked up from germline, CDR1 is MNHEY and CDR2 is SMNVEV (reference sequence). The V gene end was trimmed by 5 bases and the J gene end by 3 bases; junction bases not matched to a gene: 3. The CDR3 DNA reads TGTGCCAGCAGTCGGACAGGGCGCTACGAGCAGTACTTC. Translated: CASSRTGRYEQYF.

V usage is TRBV2 and J usage is TRBJ1-3; 8 bases fit TRBD1. The CDR3 contains 14 residues. Per the germline V gene, CDR1 is SNHLY and CDR2 is FYNNEI. The trim removed 6 bases at V and 2 bases at J, leaving 3 bases unmatched. CDR3 nucleotides: TGTGCCAGCAGGGACAGGGAGGCTGGAAACACCATATATTTT. Translation: CASRDREAGNTIYF.

J is TRBJ1-1 and V is TRBV5-4, with D possibly matching TRBD1 (6 bases). This CDR3 comprises 15 residues. V lost 4 bases and J lost 3, with 16 bases in between. Germline CDR1 is SGHNT and CDR2 is YYREEE (reference sequence). CDR3 in amino acids: CASSQRSHRDTEAFF. The CDR3, as DNA: TGTGCCAGCAGCCAGCGTTCTCACAGGGACACTGAAGCTTTCTTT.

The CDR3 sequence: CASSVLAGAGGNTQYF. CDR3 bases: TGTGCCAGCAGTGTTCTAGCGGGAGCCGGTGGGAATACGCAGTATTTT. The rearrangement joins TRBV2 to TRBJ2-3, with 10 bases lining up with TRBD2. This CDR3 comprises 16 residues. The germline CDR1 and CDR2 sequences are SNHLY and FYNNEI. After removal of 4 bases from V and 7 bases from J, the junction contained 11 bases not matched to a gene.

This chain connects TRBV6-4 to TRBJ2-1; TRBD2 matches 11 bases. CDR3 length equals 16 residues. Per the germline V gene, CDR1 is MRHNA and CDR2 is SNTAGT. V lost 3 bases, J lost 8 bases, and 9 bases stayed unmatched. In DNA, the CDR3 is TGTGCCAGCAGTGAGCGGGGTAGCGGGAGGGTGGATGAGCAGTTCTTC. Its protein product is CASSERGSGRVDEQFF.

The chain is built from TRBV28 and TRBJ2-7, with D unresolved. Germline V lookup: CDR1 MDHEN, CDR2 SYDVKM. CDR3 size: 13 residues. V lost 3 bases, J lost 7 bases, and 13 bases lay in between. CDR3 in amino acids: CASSFPPTTEQYF. As DNA, the CDR3 is TGTGCCAGCAGTTTCCCTCCCACGACGGAGCAGTACTTC.

The rearrangement uses TRBV5-1 and TRBJ2-7; TRBD2 agrees at 12 bases. Germline V CDR1 and CDR2: SGHRS, YFSETQ. The CDR3 consists of 15 residues. After removal of 3 bases from V and 5 bases from J, the junction contained 6 bases not matched to a gene. The CDR3 sequence: CASSSRLAGAHEQYF. CDR3 sequence (DNA): TGCGCCAGCAGCTCACGACTAGCGGGAGCGCACGAGCAGTACTTC. Looking up the rest from reference TRBV5-1 and TRBJ2-7 gives the full variable domain: KAGVTQTPRYLIKTRGQQVTLSCSPISGHRSVSWYQQTPGQGLQFLFEYFSETQRNKGNFPGRFSGRQFSNSRSEMNVSTLELGDSALYLCASSSRLAGAHEQYFGPGTRLTVT.

This sequence joins TRBV18 and TRBJ1-1, with TRBD1 matching 7 bases. CDR1 and CDR2 from the germline V gene are KGHSH and LQKENI. The CDR3 extends over 17 amino acids. Unmatched junction bases numbered 12, after V lost 2 bases and J lost 3 bases. CDR3 DNA sequence: TGTGCCAGCTCACCAAGCGCAGGGGGTTTCGGAGACACTGAAGCTTTCTTT. Translated: CASSPSAGGFGDTEAFF.

This clone occurred once. This chain uses TRBV14 with TRBJ2-7; D is possibly TRBD1 or TRBD2 (5 bases each). The CDR3 contains 17 residues. The V and J ends lost 5 bases and 3 bases respectively, with 23 bases between them. The germline gives CDR1 SGHDN, CDR2 FVKESK. The chain's CDR3 is CASSKTIKGRRIYEQYF. CDR3 DNA sequence: TGTGCCAGCAGCAAAACAATTAAGGGACGGAGGATCTACGAGCAGTACTTC.

V is TRBV5-1 and J is TRBJ2-7; D is tentatively TRBD1 or TRBD2 (7 bases each). In germline, CDR1 is SGHRS, CDR2 YFSETQ. The CDR3 consists of 15 residues. Trimming removed 4 bases at V and 3 bases at J, with 17 bases between. CDR3 amino acids: CASSLRQGGGYEQYF. The CDR3 coding sequence is TGCGCCAGCAGCCTTCGACAGGGAGGGGGCTACGAGCAGTACTTC.

The V call is TRBV27, the J call TRBJ2-1; D possibly corresponds to TRBD2 (6 bases). This CDR3 region has 16 residues. Trimming took off 0 bases at V and 3 bases at J, with 12 bases between the two ends. CDR1 and CDR2 (germline): MNHEY, SMNVEV (reference sequence). The CDR3 nucleotides read TGTGCCAGCAGTTTATCGGGGGGAGGTTTCTACAATGAGCAGTTCTTC. This translates into CASSLSGGGFYNEQFF.

This sequence joins TRBV18 and TRBJ1-3, with TRBD1 as a possible D gene (5 bases). Between the trimmed V and J ends, which lost 2 bases and 0 bases, there was a span of 8 bases. The CDR3 runs 15 residues. Germline lookup yields CDR1 KGHSH and CDR2 LQKENI. CDR3 loop: CASSPTTGSGNTIYF. CDR3 bases: TGTGCCAGCTCACCAACTACAGGCTCTGGAAACACCATATATTTT. The full variable domain, rest sourced from reference TRBV18 and TRBJ1-3, is NAGVMQNPRHLVRRRGQEARLRCSPMKGHSHVYWYRQLPEEGLKFMVYLQKENIIDESGMPKERFSAEFPKEGPSILRIQQVVRGDSAAYFCASSPTTGSGNTIYFGEGSWLTVV.

This clone was recorded once. This chain connects TRBV5-4 to TRBJ2-1; D possibly corresponds to TRBD2 (5 bases). The germline gives CDR1 SGHNT, CDR2 YYREEE (reference sequence). The CDR3 runs to 16 residues. The V end lost 3 bases, the J end lost 0 bases, and 13 bases lay between the germline ends. Written as DNA, the CDR3 is TGTGCCAGCAGCTACCAGCGGTTAAGCTCCTACAATGAGCAGTTCTTC. It codes for CASSYQRLSSYNEQFF.

This chain links TRBV5-5 with TRBJ2-7, with TRBD2 matching over 10 bases. This CDR3 contains 17 residues. V gave up 3 bases and J gave up 1 base; unmatched junction bases: 10. Germline lookup yields CDR1 SGHKS and CDR2 YYEKEE (reference sequence). In DNA form, the CDR3 reads TGTGCCAGCAGCTCGGTTAAAGGGACTAGCGTTTCCTACGAGCAGTACTTC. Protein sequence: CASSSVKGTSVSYEQYF.

The chain couples TRBV28 to TRBJ1-5; D not certain. Germline V gene sequence: CDR1 MDHEN, CDR2 SYDVKM. The CDR3 runs to 14 residues. With 5 bases removed from V and 5 bases from J, the gap between germline ends came to 13 bases. DNA of the CDR3: TGTGCCAGCAGTCGATACGGAGGCGATCAGCCCCAGCATTTT. Translation gives CASSRYGGDQPQHF.

The chain carries TRBV29-1 and TRBJ2-7; no firm D call. This CDR3 is built from 14 residues. Germline CDR1 SQVTM, CDR2 ANQGSEA. Trimming shortened V by 4 bases and J by 6 bases, and 19 bases separated the two germline ends. In DNA form, the CDR3 reads TGCAGCGTTGCGCCCAGATTGAGCCTTTCCGAGCAGTACTTC. Protein product: CSVAPRLSLSEQYF.